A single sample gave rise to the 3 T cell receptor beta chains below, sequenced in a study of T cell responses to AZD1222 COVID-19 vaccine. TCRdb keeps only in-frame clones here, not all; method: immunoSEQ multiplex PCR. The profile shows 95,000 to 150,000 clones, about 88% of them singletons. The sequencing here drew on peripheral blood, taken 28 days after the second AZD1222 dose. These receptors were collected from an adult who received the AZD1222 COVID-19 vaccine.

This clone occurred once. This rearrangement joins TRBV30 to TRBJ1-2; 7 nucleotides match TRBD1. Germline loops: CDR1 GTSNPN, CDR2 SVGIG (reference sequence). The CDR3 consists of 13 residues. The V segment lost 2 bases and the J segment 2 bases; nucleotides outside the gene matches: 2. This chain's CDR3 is CAWSLQGNYGYTF. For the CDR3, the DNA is TGTGCCTGGAGTTTACAGGGGAACTATGGCTACACCTTC.

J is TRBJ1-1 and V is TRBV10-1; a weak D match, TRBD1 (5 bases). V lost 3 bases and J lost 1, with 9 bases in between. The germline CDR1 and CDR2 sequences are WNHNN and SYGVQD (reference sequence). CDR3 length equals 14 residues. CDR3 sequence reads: CASSEHRQNTEAFF. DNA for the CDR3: TGCGCCAGCAGTGAACACAGGCAGAACACTGAAGCTTTCTTT.

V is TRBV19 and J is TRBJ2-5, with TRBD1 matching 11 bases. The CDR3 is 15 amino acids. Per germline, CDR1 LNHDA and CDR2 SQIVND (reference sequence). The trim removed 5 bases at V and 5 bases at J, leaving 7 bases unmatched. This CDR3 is CASSGRTGGAETQYF. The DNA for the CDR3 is TGTGCCAGTAGTGGGCGGACAGGGGGCGCGGAGACCCAGTACTTC.